This TCR beta chain was sequenced during a study of blood T cell repertoires in COVID-19 (dated by TCRdb to 2018 to 2020). The study in broad terms: The collaborator samples originated in the United States, Italy and Spain and spanned the acute and convalescent phases of COVID-19. The samples were drawn from two sources: the first 160 participants of the ongoing ImmuneRACE study, and 1,200 or so subjects contributed by 6 global collaborators. Nearly every sample came with metadata listing a de-identified subject ID, COVID-19 status, age in years and sex. The material from the prospective study consisted of cDNA or gDNA derived from T cells, B-cell-depleted T cells, or PBMCs. A freely available public database, intended as a resource for researchers studying the immune response to SARS-CoV-2, is where the repertoires were released. Where available, HLA class I and class II types were obtained from metadata supplied by the sample provider rather than from assay-based typing. The dataset comprised deeply sampled blood TCRbeta repertoires from subjects exposed to, actively infected with, or recovered from COVID-19.

Paper-wide results and their limitations: Clinical and demographic metadata were provided uncurated, with the amount varying by source and participant.

The germline V gene supplies CDR1 ENHRY and CDR2 SYGVKD. The CDR3 has 14 amino acids, counting the end cysteine and phenylalanine. Only CDR3 DNA remains: 42 bases, in frame from the first base. Deletion took 0 bases off V and 6 bases off J, with a span of 11 bases between the germline ends. About this clone itself: Its binding antigen is unknown. One base away there is no much larger clone; base qualities are not given.

At one collaborating source in Seattle, patients were enrolled during active infection and were followed longitudinally through the course of disease. Whole blood was collected in K2EDTA tubes by collaborating institutions according to the institutions' own protocols. For TCRbeta analysis, collaborators shipped samples as frozen whole blood, isolated PBMCs, or DNA extracted from either of those sample types. TCRbeta CDR3 regions were amplified from genomic DNA by means of the immunoSEQ Assay, a bias-controlled multiplex PCR. From the authors' description of their analysis: The number of nucleated cells in each sample was estimated from the amplification of reference gene primers within the assay. Sequence reads were collapsed and filtered to measure the absolute abundance of every unique TCRbeta CDR3 rearrangement. For each sample, productive Simpson clonality was calculated by taking the square root of Simpson's diversity index across productive rearrangements. TCRdb took over this immuneACCESS table, retaining in-frame rearrangements with V and J assigned. Such tables are incomplete; in checked studies, under half of the missing clones stem from an unresolved V gene, and the remainder is unexplained. The V and J calls and clone size were taken over from that table, and D and trimming were inferred from the DNA. The table for this sample lists a few hundred thousand clones; approximately 88% of them were counted only once. The top ten clones comprise under 2% of the sample.

The sequence derives from a woman under 40 with COVID-19, enrolled during active disease. This chain joins TRBV10-3 to TRBJ1-2, with TRBD1 tentatively as D gene (5 bases match). The sequenced sample consisted of peripheral blood. The DNA sequence is as follows: TGTGCCATCAGTGAGTCTAGCCAGGGTCATGGCTACACCTTC. Translated, it reads CAISESSQGHGYTF.